What follows describes a single T cell receptor (beta chain). These data originate in a study of blood T cells in healthy people across ages. Overall study: For every two T cells, template switching captured about one barcoded beta molecule.

With a J-beta primer mix and a sample-barcoded 5' primer, a second PCR ran roughly 7 to 11 cycles. A single record per CDR3 protein comes from TCRdb applying MiXCR to the 5' RACE reads. The profile covers hundreds of thousands of distinct CDR3 sequences, with around 43% appearing a single time and 30% taken by the ten largest. PBMCs, at least 7 million per sample, were isolated. In germline, CDR1 is LGHNA, CDR2 YSLEER. Trimming at V came to 4 bases and at J to 7 bases, leaving 4 bases not matched to a gene. This CDR3 comprises 14 residues. The rearrangement joins TRBV4-3 to TRBJ2-3; 11 nucleotides line up with TRBD1. The sequenced sample consisted of blood. This TCR came from an elderly man in good health. The CDR3 sequence is CASSRTGGAYTQYF. CDR3 DNA sequence: TGCGCCAGCAGCCGGACAGGGGGCGCTTATACGCAGTATTTT.